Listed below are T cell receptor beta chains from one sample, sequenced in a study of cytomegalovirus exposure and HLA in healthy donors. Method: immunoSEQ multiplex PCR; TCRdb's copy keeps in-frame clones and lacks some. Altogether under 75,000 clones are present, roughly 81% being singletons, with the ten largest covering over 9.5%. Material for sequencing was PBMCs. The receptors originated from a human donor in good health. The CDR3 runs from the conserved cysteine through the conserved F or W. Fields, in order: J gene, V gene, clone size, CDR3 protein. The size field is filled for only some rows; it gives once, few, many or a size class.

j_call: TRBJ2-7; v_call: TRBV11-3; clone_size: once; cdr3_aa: CASSPDKRREGYEQYF
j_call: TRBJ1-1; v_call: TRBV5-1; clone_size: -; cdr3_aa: CASSLGQGGTEAFF
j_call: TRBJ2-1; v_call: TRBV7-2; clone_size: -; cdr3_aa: CASSSPPVYNEQFF
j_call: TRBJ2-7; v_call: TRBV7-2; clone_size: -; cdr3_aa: CASSLNLGQVYEQYF
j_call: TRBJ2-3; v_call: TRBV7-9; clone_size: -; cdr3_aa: CASSLEVPSGTDTQYF
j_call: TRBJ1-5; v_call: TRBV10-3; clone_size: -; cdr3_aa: CAISGDTHQPQHF
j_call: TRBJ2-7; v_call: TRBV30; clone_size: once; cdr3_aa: CAWISSTADSYYEQYF
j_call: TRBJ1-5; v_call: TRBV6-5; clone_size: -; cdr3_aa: CASSSSVYSNQPQHF
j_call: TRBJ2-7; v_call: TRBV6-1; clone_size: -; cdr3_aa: CASSEAATYEQYF
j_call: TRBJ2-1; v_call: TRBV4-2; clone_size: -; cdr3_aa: CASSQITSGTHYNEQFF
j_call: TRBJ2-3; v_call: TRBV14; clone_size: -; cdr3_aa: CASSGHLLFADTQYF
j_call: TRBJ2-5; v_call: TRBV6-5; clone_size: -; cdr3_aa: CASSYSTGTGGMKQYF
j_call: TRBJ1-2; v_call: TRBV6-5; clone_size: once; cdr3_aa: CATSLQGGENGYTF
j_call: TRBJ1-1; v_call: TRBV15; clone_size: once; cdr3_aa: CATSLGSTEAFF
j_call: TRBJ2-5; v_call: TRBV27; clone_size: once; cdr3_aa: CASSLAETQYF
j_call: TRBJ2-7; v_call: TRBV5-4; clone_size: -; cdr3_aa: CASSHSGIREVDEQYF
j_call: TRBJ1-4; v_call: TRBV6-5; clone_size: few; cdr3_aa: CASSPSPRQLFF
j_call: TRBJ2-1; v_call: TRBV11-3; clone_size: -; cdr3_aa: CASSLGASGFNEQFF
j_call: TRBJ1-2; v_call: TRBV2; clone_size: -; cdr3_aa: CASSGQGSYGYTF
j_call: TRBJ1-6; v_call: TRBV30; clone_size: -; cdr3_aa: CAWTEGPGRTYNSPLHF
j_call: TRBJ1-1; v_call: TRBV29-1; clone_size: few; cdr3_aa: CSVEGEAGRETEAFF
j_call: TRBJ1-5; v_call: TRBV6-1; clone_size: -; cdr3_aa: CASIRTGREQPQHF
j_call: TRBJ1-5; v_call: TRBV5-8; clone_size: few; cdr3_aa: CASSLGNQGSRQPQHF
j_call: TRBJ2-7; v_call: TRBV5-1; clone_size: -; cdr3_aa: CASTQGLAGGGPYEQYF
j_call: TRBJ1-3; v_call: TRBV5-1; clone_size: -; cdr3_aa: CASSFQGSVGNTIYF
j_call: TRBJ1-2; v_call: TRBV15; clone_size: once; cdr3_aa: CATSNGGSNYGYTF
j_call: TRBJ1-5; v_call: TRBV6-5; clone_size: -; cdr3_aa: CASSYAAGARDQPQHF
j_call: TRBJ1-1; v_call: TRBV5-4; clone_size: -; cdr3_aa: CASSLKGGAEAFF
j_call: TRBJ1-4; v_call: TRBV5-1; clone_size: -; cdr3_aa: CASSPVPGLDEKLFF
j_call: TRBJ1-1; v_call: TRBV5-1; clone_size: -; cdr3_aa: CASSLSGGLNTEAFF
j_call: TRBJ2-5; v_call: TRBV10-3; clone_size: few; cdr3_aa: CAVGQGRGETQYF
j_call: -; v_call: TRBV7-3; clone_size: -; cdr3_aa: CASSQSSLIRPGVVNEQYF
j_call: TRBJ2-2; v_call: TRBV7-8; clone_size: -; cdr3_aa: CASSPGGLGNTGELFF
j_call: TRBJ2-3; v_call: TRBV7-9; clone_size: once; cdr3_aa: CASSLGGSDRDTQYF
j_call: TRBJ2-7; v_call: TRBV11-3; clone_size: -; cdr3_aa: CASSSPFGLGSYEQYF
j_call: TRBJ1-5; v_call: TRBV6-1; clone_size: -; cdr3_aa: CASSGDSGPNQPQHF
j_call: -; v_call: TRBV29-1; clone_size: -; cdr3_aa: CSVDAGAYEQYF
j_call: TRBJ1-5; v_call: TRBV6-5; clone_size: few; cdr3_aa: CASSYSRAGQPQHF
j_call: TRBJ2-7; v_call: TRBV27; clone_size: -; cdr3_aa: CASSLLAGGSYEQYF
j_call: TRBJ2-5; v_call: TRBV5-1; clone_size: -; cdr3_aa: CASSLSLRETQYF
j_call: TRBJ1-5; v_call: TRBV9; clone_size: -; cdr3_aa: CASSAGGGNQPQHF
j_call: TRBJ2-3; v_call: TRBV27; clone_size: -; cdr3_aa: CASSLSYGRGDTQYF
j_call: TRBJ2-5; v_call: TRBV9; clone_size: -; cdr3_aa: CASSLAGGTETQYF
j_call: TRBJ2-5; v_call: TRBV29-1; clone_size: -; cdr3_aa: CSAPRTGGETQYF
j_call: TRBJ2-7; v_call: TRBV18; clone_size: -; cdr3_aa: CASSPGTGTAYEQYF
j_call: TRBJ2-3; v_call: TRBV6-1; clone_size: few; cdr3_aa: CASRDRGEIDTQYF
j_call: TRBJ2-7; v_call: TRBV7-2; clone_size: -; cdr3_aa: CASSTQQGPYEQYF
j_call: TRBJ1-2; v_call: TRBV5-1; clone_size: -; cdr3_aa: CASSQGDPPYGYTF